This TCR beta chain was recorded in a study of T cell changes during pregnancy in multiple sclerosis. This CDR3 spans 13 amino acids. The germline gives CDR1 SQVTM, CDR2 ANQGSEA. Between the trimmed V and J ends, which lost 3 bases and 1 base, there was a span of 9 bases. This clone was recorded once. The repertoire was sequenced with immunoSEQ multiplex PCR; TCRdb's copy has only in-frame clones and lacks some. The table lists 60,000 to 75,000 clones, about 90% of them singletons, with over 1.3% in the top ten. The specimen comprised peripheral blood, sampled in the second trimester of pregnancy. The V gene is TRBV29-1, the J gene TRBJ1-1, with unresolved D. The clonotype comes from a female donor in good health, enrolled as a control in a pregnancy study. Here the CDR3 reads CSVEKQSNTEAFF. The CDR3 DNA is TGCAGCGTTGAGAAACAGTCGAACACTGAAGCTTTCTTT.